This T cell receptor (beta chain) was documented in a study of monozygotic twins with cystic fibrosis. Study-level information: Libraries were built from 3 to 3.5 micrograms of fragmented DNA using roughly 14 PCR cycles.

Points on this clone: Antigen specificity is unknown.

The CDR3 runs 14 residues. V was clipped by 4 bases and J by 4 bases; unmatched bases: 5. Looked up from germline, CDR1 is SGHTA and CDR2 is FQGNSA. TCRdb's copy holds only in-frame clones and misses some; the assay was immunoSEQ multiplex PCR. The sample consists of around 34,000 clones, more than 85% of them appearing once. Study results and limitations: Median Simpson clonality of approximately 0.009 suggested naive T cells predominated.

The chain joins TRBV7-2 to TRBJ1-1, with 8 bases aligning to TRBD1. The sequencing sample was made of blood. The sequence derives from a girl aged 2 to 9 with cystic fibrosis. CDR3 DNA: TGTGCCAGCAGCTCACAGGGGGAAGTCACTGAAGCTTTCTTT. Its translation is CASSSQGEVTEAFF.